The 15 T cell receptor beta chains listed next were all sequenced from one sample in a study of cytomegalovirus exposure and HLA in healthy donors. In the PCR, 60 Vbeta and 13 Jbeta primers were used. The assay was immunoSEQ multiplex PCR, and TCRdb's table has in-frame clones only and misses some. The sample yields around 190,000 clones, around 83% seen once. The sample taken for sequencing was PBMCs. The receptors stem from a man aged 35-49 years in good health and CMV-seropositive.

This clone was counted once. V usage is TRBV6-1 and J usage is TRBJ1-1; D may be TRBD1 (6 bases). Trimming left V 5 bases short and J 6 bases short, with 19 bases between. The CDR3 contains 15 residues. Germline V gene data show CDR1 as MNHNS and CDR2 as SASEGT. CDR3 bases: TGTGCCAGCAGTCCTTTTTCGGGAGGGGGGGCTGAAGCTTTCTTT. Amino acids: CASSPFSGGGAEAFF.

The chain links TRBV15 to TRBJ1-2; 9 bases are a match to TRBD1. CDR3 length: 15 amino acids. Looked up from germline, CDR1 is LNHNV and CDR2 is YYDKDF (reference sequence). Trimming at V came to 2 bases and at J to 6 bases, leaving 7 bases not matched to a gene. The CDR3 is CATSRQGQGDHGYTF. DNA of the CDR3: TGTGCCACCAGCAGACAGGGACAGGGTGACCATGGCTACACCTTC.

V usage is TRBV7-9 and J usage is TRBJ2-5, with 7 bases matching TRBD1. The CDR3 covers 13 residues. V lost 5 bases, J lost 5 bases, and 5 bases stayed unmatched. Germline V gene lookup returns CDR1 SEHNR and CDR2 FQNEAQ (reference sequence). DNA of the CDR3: TGTGCCAGCAGCCAACAGACAGGGGAGACCCAGTACTTC. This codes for CASSQQTGETQYF.

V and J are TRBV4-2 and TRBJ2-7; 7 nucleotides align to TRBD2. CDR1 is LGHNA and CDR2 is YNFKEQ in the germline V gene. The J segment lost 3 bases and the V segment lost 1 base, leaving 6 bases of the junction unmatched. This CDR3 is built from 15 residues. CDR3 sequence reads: CASSQVTSGNYEQYF. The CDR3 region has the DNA TGTGCCAGCAGCCAAGTAACCAGCGGGAACTACGAGCAGTACTTC.

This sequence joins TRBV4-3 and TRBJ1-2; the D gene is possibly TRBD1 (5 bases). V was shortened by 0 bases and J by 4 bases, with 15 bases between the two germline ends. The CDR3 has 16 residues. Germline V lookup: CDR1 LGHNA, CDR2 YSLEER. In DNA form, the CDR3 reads TGCGCCAGCAGCCAAGACTTCGGGGGACGGTTCTATGGCTACACCTTC. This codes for CASSQDFGGRFYGYTF.

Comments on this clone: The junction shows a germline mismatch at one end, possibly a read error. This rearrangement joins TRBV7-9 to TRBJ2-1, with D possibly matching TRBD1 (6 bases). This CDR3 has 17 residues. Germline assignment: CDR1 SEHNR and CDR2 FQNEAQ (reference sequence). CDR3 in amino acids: CSSSLGTGSMIHNEQFF. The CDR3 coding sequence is TGTTCCAGCAGCTTAGGTACAGGGTCTATGATCCACAATGAGCAGTTCTTC. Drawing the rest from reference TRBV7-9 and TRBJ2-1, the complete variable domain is DTGVSQNPRHKITKRGQNVTFRCDPISEHNRLYWYRQTLGQGPEFLTYFQNEAQLEKSRLLSDRFSAERPKGSFSTLEIQRTEQGDSAMYLCSSSLGTGSMIHNEQFFGPGTRLTVL.

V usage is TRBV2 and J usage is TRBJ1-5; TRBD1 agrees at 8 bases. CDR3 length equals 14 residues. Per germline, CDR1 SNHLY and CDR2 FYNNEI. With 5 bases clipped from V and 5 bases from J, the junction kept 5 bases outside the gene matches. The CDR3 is CASSLTGEDQPQHF. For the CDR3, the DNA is TGTGCCAGCAGTCTGACAGGGGAGGATCAGCCCCAGCATTTT.

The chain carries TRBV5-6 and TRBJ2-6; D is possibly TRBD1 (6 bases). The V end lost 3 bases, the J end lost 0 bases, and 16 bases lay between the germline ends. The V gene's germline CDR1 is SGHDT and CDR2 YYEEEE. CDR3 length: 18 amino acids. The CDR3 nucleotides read TGTGCCAGCAGCTCCACCGGGACACCCTTCTCTGGGGCCAACGTCCTGACTTTC. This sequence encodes CASSSTGTPFSGANVLTF.

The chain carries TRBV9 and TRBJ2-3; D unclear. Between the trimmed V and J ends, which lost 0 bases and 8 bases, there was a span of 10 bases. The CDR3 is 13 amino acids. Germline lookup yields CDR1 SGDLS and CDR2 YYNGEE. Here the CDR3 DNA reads TGTGCCAGCAGCGTAGAGGCCTCAGGTACGCAGTATTTT. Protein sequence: CASSVEASGTQYF.

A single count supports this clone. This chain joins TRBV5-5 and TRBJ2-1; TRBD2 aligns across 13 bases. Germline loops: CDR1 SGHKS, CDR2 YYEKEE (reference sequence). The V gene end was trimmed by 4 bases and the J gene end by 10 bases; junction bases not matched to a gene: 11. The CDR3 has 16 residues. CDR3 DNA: TGTGCCAGCAGCACCGGAGGACTAGCGGGAGTGAGCGAGCAGTTCTTC. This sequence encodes CASSTGGLAGVSEQFF.

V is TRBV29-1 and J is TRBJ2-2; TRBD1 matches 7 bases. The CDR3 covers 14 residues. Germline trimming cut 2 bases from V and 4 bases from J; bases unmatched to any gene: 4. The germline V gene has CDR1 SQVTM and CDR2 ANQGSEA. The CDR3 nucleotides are TGCAGCGTTGAAACAGGGGCGGCCACCGGGGAGCTGTTTTTT. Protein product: CSVETGAATGELFF.

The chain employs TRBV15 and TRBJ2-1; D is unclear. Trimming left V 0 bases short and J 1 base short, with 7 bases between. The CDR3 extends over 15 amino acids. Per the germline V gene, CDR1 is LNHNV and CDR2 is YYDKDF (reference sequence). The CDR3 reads CATSRDLVSYNEQFF. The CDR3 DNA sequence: TGTGCCACCAGCAGAGATCTTGTGTCCTACAATGAGCAGTTCTTC.

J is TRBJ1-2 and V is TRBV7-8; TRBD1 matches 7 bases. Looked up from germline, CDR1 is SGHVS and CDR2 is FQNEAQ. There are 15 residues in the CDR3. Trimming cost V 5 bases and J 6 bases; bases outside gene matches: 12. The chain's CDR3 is CASSPPGAQGNGYTF. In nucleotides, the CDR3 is TGTGCCAGCAGCCCCCCAGGGGCACAGGGGAATGGCTACACCTTC.

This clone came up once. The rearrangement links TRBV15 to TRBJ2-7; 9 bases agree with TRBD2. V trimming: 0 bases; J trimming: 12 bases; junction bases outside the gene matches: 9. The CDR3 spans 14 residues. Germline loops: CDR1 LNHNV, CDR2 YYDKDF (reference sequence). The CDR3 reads CATSRDLGLAGLYF. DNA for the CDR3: TGTGCCACCAGCAGAGATTTAGGTCTAGCGGGACTGTACTTC.

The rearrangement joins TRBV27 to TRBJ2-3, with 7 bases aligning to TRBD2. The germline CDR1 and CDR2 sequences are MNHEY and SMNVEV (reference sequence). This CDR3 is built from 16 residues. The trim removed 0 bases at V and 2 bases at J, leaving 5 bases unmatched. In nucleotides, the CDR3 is TGTGCCAGCAGTTTATCCCCCGGGACTACCACAGATACGCAGTATTTT. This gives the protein CASSLSPGTTTDTQYF.